This TCR beta chain was obtained from a study of blood T cell repertoires in COVID-19. The wider study: Sample material is recorded as cDNA or gDNA derived from T cells, B-cell-depleted T cells, or PBMCs.

Participants, about 18 to 90 years old, spanned 24 US areas. In assigning cohorts, the study relied on participant-reported clinical history. Sequencing was performed with immunoSEQ multiplex PCR; in TCRdb, only in-frame clones are kept and a portion is missing. The repertoire holds over 250,000 clones, with around 90% as singletons. There are 14 residues in the CDR3. The germline V gene encodes CDR1 SGHRS and CDR2 YFSETQ. The ends lost 2 bases at V and 7 bases at J; junction bases unmatched: 5. This clonotype was obtained from a woman aged 55 to 70 in a cohort exposed to, infected with or recovered from COVID-19 (not recorded which). Sample: PBMCs or T cells enriched from blood (not recorded which). The chain links TRBV5-1 to TRBJ1-2; 10 nucleotides align to TRBD1. The CDR3 nucleotides read TGCGCCAGCAGCTTAGGGGACAGGGGAGTTGGCTACACCTTC. Its protein product is CASSLGDRGVGYTF.